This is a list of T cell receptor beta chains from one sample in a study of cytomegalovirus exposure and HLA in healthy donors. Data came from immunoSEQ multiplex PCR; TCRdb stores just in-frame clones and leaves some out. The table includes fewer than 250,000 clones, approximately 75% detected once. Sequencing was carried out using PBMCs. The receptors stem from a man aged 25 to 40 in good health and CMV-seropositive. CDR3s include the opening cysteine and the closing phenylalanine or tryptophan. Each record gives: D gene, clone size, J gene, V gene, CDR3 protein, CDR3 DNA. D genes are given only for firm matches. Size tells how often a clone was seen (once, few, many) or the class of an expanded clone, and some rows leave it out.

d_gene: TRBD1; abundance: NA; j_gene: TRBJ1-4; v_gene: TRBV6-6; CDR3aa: CASSGDRRKLFF; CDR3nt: TGTGCCAGCAGTGGGGACAGGAGAAAACTGTTTTTT
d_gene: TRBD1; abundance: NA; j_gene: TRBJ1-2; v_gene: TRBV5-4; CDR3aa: CASSTPQGAPNYGYTF; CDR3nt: TGTGCCAGCAGCACCCCCCAGGGGGCGCCTAACTATGGCTACACCTTC
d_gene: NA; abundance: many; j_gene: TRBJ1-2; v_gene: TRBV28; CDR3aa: CASSLGAGFSGYTF; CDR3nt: TGTGCCAGCAGTTTAGGCGCGGGGTTCAGTGGCTACACCTTC
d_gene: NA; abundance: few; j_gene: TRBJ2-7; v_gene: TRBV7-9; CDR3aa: CASSLDGFTLYEQYF; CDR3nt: TGTGCCAGCAGCTTAGACGGGTTTACCCTCTACGAGCAGTACTTC
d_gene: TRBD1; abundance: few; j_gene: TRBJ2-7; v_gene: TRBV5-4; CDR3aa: CASSISGTGPNRYF; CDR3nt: TGTGCCAGCAGCATATCCGGGACAGGGCCCAACCGATACTTC
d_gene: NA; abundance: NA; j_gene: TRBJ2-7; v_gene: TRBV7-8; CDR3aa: CASSLGLGRTYEQYF; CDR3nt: TGTGCCAGCAGCTTAGGGTTAGGCAGGACCTACGAGCAGTACTTC
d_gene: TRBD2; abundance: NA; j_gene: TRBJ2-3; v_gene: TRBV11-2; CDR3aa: CASRPFREAQTDTQYF; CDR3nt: TGTGCCAGCAGACCCTTCCGGGAGGCCCAGACAGATACGCAGTATTTT
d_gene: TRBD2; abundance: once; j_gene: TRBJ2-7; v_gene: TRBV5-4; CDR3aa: CASRKGLAGGSGVGYEQYF; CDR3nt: TGTGCCAGCAGAAAAGGACTAGCGGGAGGCTCCGGGGTTGGCTACGAGCAGTACTTC
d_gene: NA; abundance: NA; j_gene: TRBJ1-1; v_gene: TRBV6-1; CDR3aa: CASSVQQNTEAFF; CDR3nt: TGTGCCAGCAGTGTACAGCAGAACACTGAAGCTTTCTTT
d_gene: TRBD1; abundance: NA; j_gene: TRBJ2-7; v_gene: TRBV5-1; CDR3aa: CASSKGQGDEQYF; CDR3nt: TGCGCCAGCAGCAAGGGACAGGGCGACGAGCAGTACTTC
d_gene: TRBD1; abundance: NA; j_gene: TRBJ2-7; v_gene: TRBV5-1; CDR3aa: CASSLQDRKPLDEQYF; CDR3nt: TGCGCCAGCAGCCTTCAGGACAGGAAGCCCCTGGACGAGCAGTACTTC
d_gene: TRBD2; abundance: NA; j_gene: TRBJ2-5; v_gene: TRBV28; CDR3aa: CASTLRRLAGIQETQYF; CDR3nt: TGTGCCAGCACCCTACGTCGACTAGCGGGGATCCAAGAGACCCAGTACTTC
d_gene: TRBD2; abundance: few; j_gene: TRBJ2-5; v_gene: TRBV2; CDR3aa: CASSEGLASKETQYF; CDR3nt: TGTGCCAGCAGTGAAGGACTAGCGAGCAAAGAGACCCAGTACTTC
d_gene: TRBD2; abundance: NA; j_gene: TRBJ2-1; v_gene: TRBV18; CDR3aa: CASSPPGLAVNEQFF; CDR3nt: TGTGCCAGCTCACCACCGGGACTAGCTGTGAATGAGCAGTTCTTC
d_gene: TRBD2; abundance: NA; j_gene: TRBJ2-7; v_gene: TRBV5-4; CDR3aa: CASSPSAGTHYEQYF; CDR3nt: TGTGCCAGCAGCCCGTCAGCGGGGACTCACTACGAGCAGTACTTC
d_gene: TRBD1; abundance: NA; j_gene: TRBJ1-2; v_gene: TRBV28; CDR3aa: CASSLVQGASYGYTF; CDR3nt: TGTGCCAGCAGTTTAGTACAGGGGGCGAGCTATGGCTACACCTTC
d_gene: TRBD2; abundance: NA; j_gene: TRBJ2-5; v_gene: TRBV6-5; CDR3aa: CASSKAFGRGTQYF; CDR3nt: TGTGCCAGCAGTAAGGCCTTCGGGAGGGGGACCCAGTACTTC
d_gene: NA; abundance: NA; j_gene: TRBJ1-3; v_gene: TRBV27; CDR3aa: CASSGGLSRNTIYF; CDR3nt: TGTGCCAGCAGTGGTGGGCTCTCGCGAAACACCATATATTTT
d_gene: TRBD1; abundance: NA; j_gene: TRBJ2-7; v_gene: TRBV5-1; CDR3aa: CASSLGGQGFSYEQYF; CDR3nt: TGCGCCAGCAGCTTGGGGGGACAGGGGTTCTCCTACGAGCAGTACTTC
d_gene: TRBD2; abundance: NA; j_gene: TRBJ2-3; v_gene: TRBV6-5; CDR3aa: CASSHGGGRGDTQYF; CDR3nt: TGTGCCAGCAGCCACGGCGGGGGGAGAGGAGATACGCAGTATTTT
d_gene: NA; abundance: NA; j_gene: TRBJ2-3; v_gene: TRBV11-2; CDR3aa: CASSLGSGGSTDTQYF; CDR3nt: TGTGCCAGCAGCTTAGGTTCCGGCGGTAGCACAGATACGCAGTATTTT
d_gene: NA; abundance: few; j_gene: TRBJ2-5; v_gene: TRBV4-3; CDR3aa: CASSQGVGRETQYF; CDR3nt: TGCGCCAGCAGCCAAGGTGTGGGGAGGGAGACCCAGTACTTC
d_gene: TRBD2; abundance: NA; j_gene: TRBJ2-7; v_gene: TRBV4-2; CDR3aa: CASSQGGLAGPSYEQYF; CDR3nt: TGTGCCAGCAGCCAAGGCGGACTAGCGGGACCCTCCTACGAGCAGTACTTC
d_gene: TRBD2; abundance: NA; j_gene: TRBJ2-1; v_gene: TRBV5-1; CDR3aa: CASRLAGSTSYNEQFF; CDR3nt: TGCGCCAGCAGACTAGCGGGGTCCACCTCCTACAATGAGCAGTTCTTC
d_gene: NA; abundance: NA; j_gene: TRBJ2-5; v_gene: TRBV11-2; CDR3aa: CASSWTQTQETQYF; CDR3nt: TGTGCCAGCAGCTGGACTCAGACTCAAGAGACCCAGTACTTC
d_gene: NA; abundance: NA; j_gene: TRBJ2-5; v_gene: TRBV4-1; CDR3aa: CASSQSMETQYF; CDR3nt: TGCGCCAGCAGCCAAAGCATGGAGACCCAGTACTTC
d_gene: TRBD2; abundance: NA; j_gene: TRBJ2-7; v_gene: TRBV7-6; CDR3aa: CASSLRSGRGNEQYF; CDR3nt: TGTGCCAGCAGCTTACGTAGCGGGAGAGGCAACGAGCAGTACTTC
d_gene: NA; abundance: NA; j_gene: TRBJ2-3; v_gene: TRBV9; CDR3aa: CASSPTVRGGAVWSTDTQYF; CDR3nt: TGTGCCAGCAGCCCCACCGTCCGTGGGGGGGCAGTTTGGTCCACAGATACGCAGTATTTT
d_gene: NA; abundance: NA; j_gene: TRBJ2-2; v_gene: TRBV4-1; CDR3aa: CASSQATGKTRTGELFF; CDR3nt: TGCGCCAGCAGCCAGGCAACAGGGAAAACAAGAACCGGGGAGCTGTTTTTT
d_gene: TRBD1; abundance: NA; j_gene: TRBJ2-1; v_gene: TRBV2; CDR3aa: CASRTRQGPYNEQFF; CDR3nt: TGTGCCAGCAGGACCCGACAGGGCCCTTACAATGAGCAGTTCTTC
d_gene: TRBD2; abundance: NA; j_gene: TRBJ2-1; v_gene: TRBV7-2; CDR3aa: CASSLGGQSSGNYNEQFF; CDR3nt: TGTGCCAGCAGCTTAGGGGGCCAGAGTAGCGGGAACTACAATGAGCAGTTCTTC
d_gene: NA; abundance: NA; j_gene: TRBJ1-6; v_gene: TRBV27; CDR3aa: CASSSSARSSYNSPLHF; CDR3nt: TGTGCCAGCAGTTCATCGGCAAGGAGCTCCTATAATTCACCCCTCCACTTT
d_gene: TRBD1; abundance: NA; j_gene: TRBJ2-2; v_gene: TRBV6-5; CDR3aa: CASSYPRQGGTGELFF; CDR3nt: TGTGCCAGCAGTTACCCACGACAGGGGGGGACCGGGGAGCTGTTTTTT
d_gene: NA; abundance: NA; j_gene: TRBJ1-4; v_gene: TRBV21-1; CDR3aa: CASREPRGQGGKGSFEKLFF; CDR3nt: TGTGCCAGCCGCGAGCCCAGGGGACAGGGGGGAAAGGGGTCCTTTGAAAAACTGTTTTTT
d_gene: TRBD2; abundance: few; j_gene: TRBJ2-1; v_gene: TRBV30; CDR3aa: CAWSSPAGGGLAGSGSYNEQFF; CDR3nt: TGTGCCTGGAGTTCTCCGGCAGGGGGCGGACTAGCGGGGTCCGGCTCCTACAATGAGCAGTTCTTC
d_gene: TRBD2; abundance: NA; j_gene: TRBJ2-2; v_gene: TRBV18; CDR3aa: CASSPGSGANTGELFF; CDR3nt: TGTGCCAGCTCACCAGGAAGCGGGGCGAACACCGGGGAGCTGTTTTTT
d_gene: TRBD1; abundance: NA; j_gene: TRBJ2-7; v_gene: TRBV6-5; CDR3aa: CASRGQDTYEQYF; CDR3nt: TGTGCCAGCAGGGGACAGGATACCTACGAGCAGTACTTC